Each of the 10 T cell receptor beta chains below was sequenced from the same sample in a study of T cell responses to AZD1222 COVID-19 vaccine (dated by TCRdb to the early 2020s). According to the study, the label for this sample's time point signals: baseline before first vaccination. Receptors were amplified or captured by the immunoSEQ multiplex PCR assay. Drawn from immuneACCESS, this table holds only the in-frame rearrangements with V and J called that TCRdb kept. Clones are partly lost; checked studies trace under half to an unresolved V gene and leave the rest unexplained. The sample includes approximately 130,000 clones, with more than 85% observed a single time. About 0.91% of the sample is taken by the ten largest. Sequenced material: peripheral blood, taken on day 0 of AZD1222 vaccination. The source is an adult in good health.

This clone was observed a few times. The V gene is TRBV6-1, the J gene TRBJ2-2; D is unresolved. The V end lost 2 bases, the J end lost 5 bases, and 6 bases lay between the germline ends. The CDR3 covers 13 residues. CDR1 and CDR2 (germline): MNHNS, SASEGT. The CDR3 region has the DNA TGTGCCAGCAGTGAATATAGAACCGGGGAGCTGTTTTTT. It is translated as CASSEYRTGELFF.

The CDR3 DNA reads as TGTGCCAGCAGCCCTGGAACGGGGTCTGGAAACACCATATATTTT. This codes for CASSPGTGSGNTIYF. V is TRBV7-6 and J is TRBJ1-3; D uncertain. The CDR3 runs 15 residues. Per germline, CDR1 SGHVS and CDR2 FNYEAQ. Trimming pared 5 bases from V and 1 base from J, leaving 12 bases between.

The chain is built from TRBV5-5 and TRBJ1-1, with D possibly matching TRBD1 (5 bases). The CDR3 is made up of 15 amino acids. The V gene lost 1 base and the J gene lost 5 bases, with 15 bases spanning the gap. The V gene's germline CDR1 is SGHKS and CDR2 YYEKEE (reference sequence). The CDR3 here is CASSLSGVMGTEAFF. CDR3 in DNA: TGTGCCAGCAGCTTGTCGGGGGTAATGGGAACTGAAGCTTTCTTT.

This chain uses TRBV18 with TRBJ1-4, with 10 bases identical to TRBD1. The V and J ends lost 2 bases and 2 bases, in that order; junction bases with no gene match: 2. Germline V gene lookup returns CDR1 KGHSH and CDR2 LQKENI. The CDR3 extends over 16 amino acids. CDR3 in amino acids: CASSPGDRGTNEKLFF. The CDR3 DNA follows: TGTGCCAGCTCACCAGGGGACAGGGGTACTAATGAAAAACTGTTTTTT.

The rearrangement joins TRBV29-1 to TRBJ1-2, with D unclear. The CDR3 extends over 12 amino acids. The V gene lost 6 bases and the J gene lost 1 base, with 9 bases spanning the gap. Germline V gene sequence: CDR1 SQVTM, CDR2 ANQGSEA. As DNA, the CDR3 is TGCAGCGTATCGGACGGTAACTATGGCTACACCTTC. It translates to CSVSDGNYGYTF.

This sequence joins TRBV10-3 and TRBJ1-5; TRBD1 is a possible D gene (5 bases). Between the trimmed V and J ends, which lost 0 bases and 3 bases, there was a span of 9 bases. Per the germline V gene, CDR1 is ENHRY and CDR2 is SYGVKD. CDR3 size: 15 residues. CDR3 nucleotides: TGTGCCATCAGTGAGTCGCTACAGGCCAATCAGCCCCAGCATTTT. Translating it yields CAISESLQANQPQHF.

CDR3 sequence (DNA): TGTGCCAGCACCGTGGGACAGGGTTATGGCTACACCTTC. Translated, it gives CASTVGQGYGYTF. The genes are TRBV9 and TRBJ1-2, with 9 bases matching TRBD1. There are 13 residues in the CDR3. From germline, CDR1 is SGDLS and CDR2 YYNGEE. The ends lost 6 bases at V and 5 bases at J; junction bases unmatched: 5.

CDR3 in amino acids: CASSLDRMFGKLFF. CDR3 DNA: TGTGCCAGCAGCTTAGACAGGATGTTTGGGAAACTGTTTTTT. This chain uses TRBV7-8 with TRBJ1-4; D might be TRBD1 (5 bases). V was pared by 1 base and J by 11 bases, with 14 bases between. The germline V gene has CDR1 SGHVS and CDR2 FQNEAQ. The CDR3 extends over 14 amino acids.

The V call is TRBV7-9, the J call TRBJ2-2; D is unclear. V lost 9 bases and J 1 base, leaving 9 bases between the germline ends. The germline V gene encodes CDR1 SEHNR and CDR2 FQNEAQ (reference sequence). The CDR3 is 13 residues long. DNA of the CDR3: TGTGCCAGGAGCAGGATGAACACCGGGGAGCTGTTTTTT. Encoded protein: CARSRMNTGELFF.

The rearrangement uses TRBV2 and TRBJ1-2; 10 positions agree with TRBD1. Unmatched junction bases numbered 6, after V lost 4 bases and J lost 7 bases. CDR3 length equals 14 residues. Germline assignment: CDR1 SNHLY and CDR2 FYNNEI. CDR3 DNA sequence: TGTGCCAGCAGTGGCGAGACAGGGGGCGGTGGCTACACCTTC. Encoded protein: CASSGETGGGGYTF.